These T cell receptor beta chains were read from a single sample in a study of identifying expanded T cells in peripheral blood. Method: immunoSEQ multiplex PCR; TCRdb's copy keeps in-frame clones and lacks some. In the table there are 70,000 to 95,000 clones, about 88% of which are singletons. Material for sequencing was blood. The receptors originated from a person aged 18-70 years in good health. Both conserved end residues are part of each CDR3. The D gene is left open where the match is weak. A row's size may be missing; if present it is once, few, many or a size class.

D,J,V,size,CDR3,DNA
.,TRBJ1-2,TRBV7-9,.,CASSYGRQANYGYTF,TGTGCCAGCAGCTATGGTAGGCAGGCTAACTATGGCTACACCTTC
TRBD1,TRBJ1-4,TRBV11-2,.,CASSKPPGQVNEKLFF,TGTGCCAGCAGCAAACCGCCGGGACAGGTGAATGAAAAACTGTTTTTT
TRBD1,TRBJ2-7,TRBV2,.,CASGTGLEQYF,TGTGCCAGCGGGACAGGCCTCGAGCAGTACTTC
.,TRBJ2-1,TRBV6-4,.,CASSPRDFTSNEQFF,TGTGCCAGCAGTCCTCGGGACTTTACCTCAAATGAGCAGTTCTTC
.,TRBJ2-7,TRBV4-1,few,CASSQAELSYEQYF,TGCGCCAGCAGCCAAGCCGAGCTGTCCTACGAGCAGTACTTC
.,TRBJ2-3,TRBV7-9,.,CASRTAGTVTDTQYF,TGTGCCAGCAGGACCGCCGGGACCGTCACAGATACGCAGTATTTT
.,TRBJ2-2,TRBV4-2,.,CASSPGDRDTGELFF,TGTGCCAGCAGCCCAGGGGATCGGGATACCGGGGAGCTGTTTTTT
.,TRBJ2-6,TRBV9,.,CASTRIGANVLTF,TGTGCCAGCACCCGTATTGGGGCCAACGTCCTGACTTTC
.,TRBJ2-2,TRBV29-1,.,CSVEDPRGTTGELFF,TGCAGCGTTGAAGATCCTAGGGGGACCACCGGGGAGCTGTTTTTT
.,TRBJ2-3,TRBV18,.,CASSPPSGARDTQYF,TGTGCCAGCTCACCACCGTCCGGGGCTCGGGATACGCAGTATTTT
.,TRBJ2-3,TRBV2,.,CASTRQRGDTQYF,TGTGCCAGCACCCGTCAAAGGGGGGATACGCAGTATTTT
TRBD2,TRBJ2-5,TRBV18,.,CASSPSGGALETQYF,TGTGCCAGCTCACCAAGCGGGGGGGCGTTGGAGACCCAGTACTTC
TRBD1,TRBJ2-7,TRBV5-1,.,CASSLAQTGGTYEQYF,TGCGCCAGCAGCTTGGCCCAGACAGGGGGGACCTACGAGCAGTACTTC
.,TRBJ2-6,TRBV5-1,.,CASSLVGGSPGANVLTF,TGCGCCAGCAGCTTGGTCGGGGGCTCTCCCGGGGCCAACGTCCTGACTTTC
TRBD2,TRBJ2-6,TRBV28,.,CASSLRGAFGANVLTF,TGTGCCAGCAGTTTGCGGGGGGCCTTTGGGGCCAACGTCCTGACTTTC
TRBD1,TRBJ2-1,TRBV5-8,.,CASVGTGGVNEQFF,TGTGCCAGCGTCGGGACAGGGGGCGTAAATGAGCAGTTCTTC
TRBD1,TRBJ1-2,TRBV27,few,CASSSHGTGRFGYGYTF,TGTGCCAGCAGTTCACATGGGACAGGAAGATTCGGCTATGGCTACACCTTC
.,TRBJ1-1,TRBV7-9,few,CASSLTGNTEAFF,TGTGCCAGCAGCCTGACAGGAAACACTGAAGCTTTCTTT
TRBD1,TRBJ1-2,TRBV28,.,CASSLRDRGQGGYTF,TGTGCCAGCAGTCTGAGGGACAGGGGGCAGGGTGGCTACACCTTC
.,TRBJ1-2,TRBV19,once,CATTPNGGVTNYGYTF,TGTGCCACCACGCCTAACGGGGGCGTAACTAACTATGGCTACACCTTC
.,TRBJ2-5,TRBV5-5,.,CASSFGLGETQYF,TGTGCCAGCAGCTTCGGACTGGGGGAGACCCAGTACTTC
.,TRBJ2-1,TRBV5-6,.,CASSSPLPSYNEQFF,TGTGCCAGCAGCTCCCCCCTCCCCTCCTACAATGAGCAGTTCTTC
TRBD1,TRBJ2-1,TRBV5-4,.,CASSLDWDRGSEQFF,TGTGCCAGCAGCTTGGATTGGGACAGGGGTAGTGAGCAGTTCTTC
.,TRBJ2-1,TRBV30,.,CAWSGGASQFF,TGTGCCTGGAGTGGGGGGGCCTCGCAGTTCTTC
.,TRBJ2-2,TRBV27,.,CASSLSQGVTGELFF,TGTGCCAGCAGTTTAAGTCAGGGAGTCACCGGGGAGCTGTTTTTT
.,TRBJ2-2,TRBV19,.,CASEEGPHTGELFF,TGTGCCAGTGAAGAAGGACCCCACACCGGGGAGCTGTTTTTT
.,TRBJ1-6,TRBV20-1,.,CSARDNSPLHF,TGCAGTGCTAGAGATAATTCACCCCTCCACTTT
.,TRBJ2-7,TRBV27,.,CASSSVGGLSYEQYF,TGTGCCAGCAGTTCCGTCGGGGGCCTCTCCTACGAGCAGTACTTC
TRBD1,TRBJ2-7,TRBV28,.,CASSLPGTGGWEQYF,TGTGCCAGCAGTCTGCCCGGGACAGGGGGCTGGGAGCAGTACTTC
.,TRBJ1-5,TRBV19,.,CASRTSGNGNQPQHF,TGTGCCAGTAGGACTTCGGGTAACGGCAATCAGCCCCAGCATTTT
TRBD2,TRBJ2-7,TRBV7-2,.,CASSPPAGGPYEQYF,TGTGCCAGCAGCCCCCCTGCGGGAGGGCCTTACGAGCAGTACTTC
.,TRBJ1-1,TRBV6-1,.,CASRRGGTEAFF,TGTGCCAGCAGGCGTGGGGGCACTGAAGCTTTCTTT
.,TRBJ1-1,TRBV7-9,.,CASSRDWGLTFF,TGTGCCAGCAGCAGGGACTGGGGTCTGACTTTCTTT
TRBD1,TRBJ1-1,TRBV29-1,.,CSVRGQGPLEAFF,TGCAGCGTCAGGGGACAGGGGCCCTTGGAAGCTTTCTTT
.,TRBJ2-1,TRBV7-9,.,CASSPVRLGYNEQFF,TGTGCCAGCAGCCCTGTGAGGTTAGGCTACAATGAGCAGTTCTTC
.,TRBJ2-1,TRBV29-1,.,CSVALRVRGGIQYNEQFF,TGCAGCGTTGCCCTGCGGGTTAGGGGGGGCATCCAGTACAATGAGCAGTTCTTC